The 23 T cell receptor beta chains reported below all come from one sample, sequenced in a study of blood T cells in healthy people across ages. PCR was performed a second time for about 7 to 12 cycles using a sample-barcoded 5' primer and a J-beta primer mix. One entry per CDR3 protein results from TCRdb running MiXCR on the 5' RACE reads. The sample shows about 580,000 distinct CDR3 sequences, roughly 43% of them seen only once. The sequenced sample was blood. The receptors derive from a man older than 75 in good health.

Only one count was recorded for this clonotype. The chain couples TRBV20-1 to TRBJ2-5; D is unclear. CDR1 is DFQATT, CDR2 SNEGSKA, per germline (reference sequence). V was shortened by 0 bases and J by 2 bases, with 7 bases between the two germline ends. CDR3 size: 13 residues. CDR3: CSARETPQETQYF. CDR3 DNA: TGCAGTGCTAGAGAGACCCCTCAAGAGACCCAGTACTTC.

V gene TRBV7-3 combines with J gene TRBJ2-7, with 8 bases lining up with TRBD1. This CDR3 contains 14 residues. The germline CDR1 and CDR2 sequences are SGHTA and FQGTGA. With V trimmed by 5 bases and J by 6 bases, 9 bases remained unmatched. CDR3 bases: TGTGCCAGCAGCGTAGTGGCAGGGGGCGGCGAGCAGTACTTC. Translation: CASSVVAGGGEQYF.

The genes are TRBV20-1 and TRBJ1-2, with D possibly being TRBD1 (5 bases). V dropped 0 bases and J dropped 4 bases, with 15 bases sitting between them. CDR1 and CDR2 from the germline V gene are DFQATT and SNEGSKA (reference sequence). CDR3 size: 15 residues. CDR3 in DNA: TGCAGTGCTAGAGATCACGGCAGGGAAGGCTATGGCTACACCTTC. This gives the protein CSARDHGREGYGYTF.

This chain connects TRBV6-5 to TRBJ2-7; a weak D match, TRBD1 (6 bases). With 5 bases removed from V and 1 base from J, the gap between germline ends came to 18 bases. The CDR3 has 16 residues. Germline loops: CDR1 MNHEY, CDR2 SVGAGI. CDR3 residues: CASSPPGHLSSYEQYF. CDR3 bases: TGTGCCAGCAGTCCCCCGGGACACCTTTCATCCTACGAGCAGTACTTC.

The sample holds a few counts of this clonotype. The CDR3: CASSPNGGSTDTQYF. CDR3 nucleotides: TGCGCCAGCAGCCCCAACGGGGGGAGCACAGATACGCAGTATTTT. The rearrangement links TRBV4-3 to TRBJ2-3, with TRBD2 matching over 7 bases. Germline lookup yields CDR1 LGHNA and CDR2 YSLEER. J gave up 0 bases and V 4 bases, and 4 bases lay outside the gene matches. CDR3 length: 15 amino acids.

The chain is built from TRBV4-3 and TRBJ1-1, with D possibly matching TRBD1 (6 bases). V lost 2 bases and J lost 1, with 11 bases in between. Germline loops: CDR1 LGHNA, CDR2 YSLEER. This CDR3 spans 15 amino acids. CDR3 residues: CASSQSDRRNTEAFF. The CDR3 DNA reads TGCGCCAGCAGCCAAAGCGACAGGCGGAACACTGAAGCTTTCTTT.

This sequence joins TRBV20-1 and TRBJ2-7; TRBD2 might be the D (5 bases). Trimming stripped 5 bases from V and 1 base from J, with 21 bases between. Germline assignment: CDR1 DFQATT and CDR2 SNEGSKA (reference sequence). There are 16 residues in the CDR3. CDR3 residues: CSAGSERAAISYEQYF. Here the CDR3 DNA reads TGCAGTGCTGGATCTGAGAGAGCGGCCATTTCCTACGAGCAGTACTTC.

The rearrangement uses TRBV4-1 and TRBJ1-6, with D possibly matching TRBD1 (5 bases). From germline, CDR1 is MGHRA and CDR2 YSYEKL. Trimming removed 1 base from V and 7 bases from J, with 20 bases in between. This CDR3 is 18 amino acids long. The CDR3, as DNA: TGCGCCAGCAGCCAAGGCCTCGGGGGAACAGGAGTAAATTCACCCCTCCACTTT. As protein: CASSQGLGGTGVNSPLHF.

The chain carries TRBV7-2 and TRBJ2-3; no reliable D call. Germline values: CDR1 SGHTA, CDR2 FQGNSA. CDR3 length: 11 residues. V dropped 6 bases and J dropped 3 bases, with 4 bases sitting between them. The CDR3 sequence: CASRFTDTQYF. CDR3 bases: TGTGCCAGCAGATTTACAGATACGCAGTATTTT. The variable domain in full, with the rest retrieved from reference TRBV7-2 and TRBJ2-3, is GAGVSQSPSNKVTEKGKDVELRCDPISGHTALYWYRQSLGQGLEFLIYFQGNSAPDKSGLPSDRFSAERTGGSVSTLTIQRTQQEDSAVYLCASRFTDTQYFGPGTRLTVL.

This clonotype turned up a few times. The chain couples TRBV4-2 to TRBJ2-5; D uncertain. Germline V gives CDR1 LGHNA, CDR2 YNFKEQ. The CDR3 loop spans 16 amino acids. V lost 1 base, J lost 6 bases, and 18 bases lay in between. The CDR3: CASSQVVSQPVKTQYF. DNA of the CDR3: TGTGCCAGCAGCCAAGTTGTCTCCCAGCCCGTTAAGACCCAGTACTTC.

V is TRBV20-1 and J is TRBJ1-1, with D uncertain. The V end was cut by 4 bases, the J end by 1 base, with 13 bases between. CDR1 is DFQATT, CDR2 SNEGSKA, per germline (reference sequence). CDR3 size: 14 residues. The CDR3 sequence is CSATRYSSNTEAFF. The CDR3 DNA is TGCAGTGCTACAAGGTACAGCTCGAACACTGAAGCTTTCTTT.

CDR3 loop: CATGFGVETQYF. The DNA for the CDR3 is TGTGCCACAGGATTTGGGGTAGAGACCCAGTACTTC. The gene calls are TRBV15 and TRBJ2-5; the D is unclear. The germline CDR1 and CDR2 sequences are LNHNV and YYDKDF (reference sequence). V lost 9 bases, J lost 4 bases, and 12 bases lay in between. CDR3 length: 12 residues.

The V gene is TRBV7-9, the J gene TRBJ2-1; 11 nucleotides line up with TRBD2. V gave up 5 bases and J gave up 0 bases; unmatched junction bases: 9. CDR1 is SEHNR, CDR2 FQNEAQ, per germline (reference sequence). This CDR3 is built from 18 residues. CDR3 sequence reads: CASSPSSGGSLSYNEQFF. CDR3 DNA: TGTGCCAGCAGCCCCTCTAGCGGGGGGTCACTCTCCTACAATGAGCAGTTCTTC.

The chain has TRBV4-3 and TRBJ1-2; D uncertain. Germline V gives CDR1 LGHNA, CDR2 YSLEER. The V gene lost 0 bases and the J gene lost 0 bases, with 11 bases spanning the gap. This CDR3 is 16 amino acids long. The CDR3: CASSQDSSPTNYGYTF. The DNA for the CDR3 is TGCGCCAGCAGCCAAGATTCATCCCCTACTAACTATGGCTACACCTTC.

A note on this clonotype: This may arise from a read error, as a much more abundant clone is one base away. This chain uses TRBV29-1 with TRBJ2-1; 8 nucleotides align to TRBD2. The J call may be incorrect, as the DNA end agrees better with TRBJ2-7. CDR3 size: 16 residues. Germline V gives CDR1 SQVTM, CDR2 ANQGSEA. CDR3 DNA sequence: TGCAGCGTCCGGGGGGCTAGCGGGCGAACCGACAATGAGCAGTACTTC. It specifies CSVRGASGRTDNEQYF.

The J gene is TRBJ2-3, the V gene TRBV12-3 or TRBV12-4; 8 nucleotides align to TRBD1. With V trimmed by 3 bases and J by 6 bases, 5 bases remained unmatched. This CDR3 is 14 amino acids long. The CDR3 reads CASSFRTGYDTQYF. In DNA form, the CDR3 reads TGTGCCAGCAGTTTTAGGACAGGGTATGATACGCAGTATTTT.

This clonotype appeared once. J is TRBJ1-3 and V is TRBV30; D uncertain. The germline gives CDR1 GTSNPN, CDR2 SVGIG (reference sequence). Trimming cost V 0 bases and J 0 bases, with 3 bases left between them. The CDR3 contains 13 residues. CDR3 nucleotide sequence: TGTGCCTGGAGTGTGCGCTCTGGAAACACCATATATTTT. As protein: CAWSVRSGNTIYF.

This clonotype was counted only a few times. The V gene is TRBV6-5, the J gene TRBJ2-2; no reliable D call. Germline V gene data show CDR1 as MNHEY and CDR2 as SVGAGI. Trimming removed 0 bases at V and 6 bases at J, with 8 bases between. The CDR3 has 14 amino acids. The CDR3 DNA reads as TGTGCCAGCAGTTACTCAGGGAATGCCGGGGAGCTGTTTTTT. Translation: CASSYSGNAGELFF.

This clonotype was observed a handful of times. The J gene is TRBJ2-1, the V gene TRBV7-2; 12 bases fit TRBD2. Unmatched junction bases numbered 5, after V lost 3 bases and J lost 8 bases. Germline loops: CDR1 SGHTA, CDR2 FQGNSA. This CDR3 spans 15 amino acids. As DNA, the CDR3 is TGTGCCAGCAGCTTCGGGCTAGCGGGGGGGGATGAGCAGTTCTTC. It encodes CASSFGLAGGDEQFF. Supplemented by reference TRBV7-2 and TRBJ2-1, the full variable domain reads GAGVSQSPSNKVTEKGKDVELRCDPISGHTALYWYRQSLGQGLEFLIYFQGNSAPDKSGLPSDRFSAERTGGSVSTLTIQRTQQEDSAVYLCASSFGLAGGDEQFFGPGTRLTVL.

This clonotype was observed once. This chain connects TRBV6-2 or TRBV6-3 to TRBJ2-1; D is ambiguous. Germline values: CDR1 MNHEY, CDR2 SVGEGT. Between the trimmed V and J ends, which lost 2 bases and 14 bases, there was a span of 19 bases. The CDR3 loop spans 14 amino acids. CDR3 residues: CASSYSGSRNKEFF. DNA of the CDR3: TGTGCCAGCAGTTACAGTGGAAGTCGCAATAAGGAGTTCTTC.

For this clonotype: With a much larger clone just one base away, this may be a read error. The J gene is TRBJ1-3, the V gene TRBV7-2, with TRBD1 as a possible D gene (5 bases). This CDR3 region has 14 residues. V lost 8 bases, J lost 0 bases, and 11 bases lay in between. Per germline, CDR1 SGHTA and CDR2 FQGNSA. The CDR3 spells CASGWGISGNTIYF. CDR3 sequence (DNA): TGTGCCAGCGGCTGGGGGATCTCTGGAAACACCATATATTTT.

The V and J genes are TRBV6-6 and TRBJ1-3, with 8 bases that match TRBD1. Trimming cost V 2 bases and J 3 bases; bases outside gene matches: 3. Germline lookup yields CDR1 MNHNY and CDR2 SVGAGI (reference sequence). The CDR3 has 15 residues. The CDR3 here is CASSYEDRGGNTIYF. The DNA of the CDR3 is TGTGCCAGCAGTTACGAAGACAGGGGTGGAAACACCATATATTTT.

The chain carries TRBV7-9 and TRBJ2-5, with D perhaps matching TRBD2 (7 bases). Trimming took off 5 bases at V and 5 bases at J, with 18 bases between the two ends. The CDR3 totals 15 residues. Germline V CDR1 and CDR2: SEHNR, FQNEAQ (reference sequence). This CDR3 reads CASSPGGAAYETQYF. The CDR3 DNA reads TGTGCCAGCAGCCCGGGGGGCGCAGCCTACGAGACCCAGTACTTC.